This T cell receptor (beta chain) was identified in a study of blood T cell repertoires in COVID-19. Assay used: immunoSEQ multiplex PCR; TCRdb lists only in-frame clones, some missing. The sample has 400,000 to 500,000 clones, approximately 90% seen once; the top ten hold roughly 1.4%. Looked up from germline, CDR1 is MDHEN and CDR2 is SYDVKM. Between the trimmed V and J ends, which lost 5 bases and 1 base, there was a span of 5 bases. The CDR3 spans 12 residues. The chain combines TRBV28 with TRBJ1-1; possibly TRBD1 for D (5 bases). The specimen sequenced was PBMCs or T cells enriched from blood (not recorded which). The TCR originated in a woman younger than 30 who had been exposed to COVID-19. The CDR3 region has the DNA TGTGCCAGCAGTCAGGGGAACACTGAAGCTTTCTTT. Translation gives CASSQGNTEAFF.